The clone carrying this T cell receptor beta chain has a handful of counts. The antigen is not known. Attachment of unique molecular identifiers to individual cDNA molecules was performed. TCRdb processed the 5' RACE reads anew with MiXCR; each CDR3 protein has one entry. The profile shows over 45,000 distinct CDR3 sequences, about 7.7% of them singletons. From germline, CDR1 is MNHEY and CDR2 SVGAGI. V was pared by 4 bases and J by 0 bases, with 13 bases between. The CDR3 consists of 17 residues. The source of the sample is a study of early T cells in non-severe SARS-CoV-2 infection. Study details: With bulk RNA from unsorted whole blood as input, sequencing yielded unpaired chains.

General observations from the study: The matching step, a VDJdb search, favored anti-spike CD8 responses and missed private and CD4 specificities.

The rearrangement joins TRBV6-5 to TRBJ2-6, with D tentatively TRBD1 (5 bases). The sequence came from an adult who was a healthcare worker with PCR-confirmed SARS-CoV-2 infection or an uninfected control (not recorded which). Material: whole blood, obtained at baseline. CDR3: CASSSRGPSSGANVLTF. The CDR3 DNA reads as TGTGCCAGCAGTTCAAGGGGCCCAAGCTCTGGGGCCAACGTCCTGACTTTC.